What follows is one TCR beta chain and its context. Antigen specificity is unknown. Noted time point: pretreatment peripheral blood. Patients in the study were battling locally advanced or metastatic urothelial carcinoma. Per patient, between 1 and 8 samples were collected at pretreatment and on-treatment time points. Clones were sequenced by immunoSEQ multiplex PCR, and TCRdb holds only the in-frame ones, with some missing. The sample lists tens of thousands of clones, 85% to 90% occurring once. This sample is drawn from a study of PD-L1 blockade in urothelial cancer. Looking at the study overall: Chemotherapy regimens numbering 0 to 3 had been given to patients. Study-level results: Having blood TCR clonality under the median before treatment predicted better survival.

The V segment lost 1 base and the J segment 1 base; nucleotides outside the gene matches: 2. Per germline, CDR1 SGDLS and CDR2 YYNGEE. This CDR3 is 15 amino acids long. The sample was PBMCs, taken around atezolizumab (anti-PD-L1) treatment. The sequence came from a man aged 55 to 70 with urothelial cancer. This chain connects TRBV9 to TRBJ1-2; TRBD1 agrees at 9 bases. CDR3 amino acids: CASSVRDRVNYGYTF. CDR3 sequence (DNA): TGTGCCAGCAGCGTAAGGGACAGGGTTAACTATGGCTACACCTTC.